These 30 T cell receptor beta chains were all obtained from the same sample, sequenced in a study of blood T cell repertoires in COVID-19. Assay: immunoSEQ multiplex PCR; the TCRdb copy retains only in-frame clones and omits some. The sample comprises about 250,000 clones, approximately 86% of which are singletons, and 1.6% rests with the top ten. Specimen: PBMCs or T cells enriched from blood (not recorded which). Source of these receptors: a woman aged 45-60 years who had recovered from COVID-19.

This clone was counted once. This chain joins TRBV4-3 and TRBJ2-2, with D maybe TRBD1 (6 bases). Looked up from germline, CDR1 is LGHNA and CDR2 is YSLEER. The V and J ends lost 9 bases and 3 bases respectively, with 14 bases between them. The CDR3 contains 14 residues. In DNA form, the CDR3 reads TGCGCCAGTGCCGGACAGATGGACACCGGGGAGCTGTTTTTT. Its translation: CASAGQMDTGELFF.

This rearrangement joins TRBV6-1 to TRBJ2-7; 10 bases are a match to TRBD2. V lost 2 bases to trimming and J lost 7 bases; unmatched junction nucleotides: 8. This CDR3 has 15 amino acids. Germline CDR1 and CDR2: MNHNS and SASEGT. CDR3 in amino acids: CASSESRSGRGEQYF. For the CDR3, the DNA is TGTGCCAGCAGTGAAAGTAGGAGCGGGAGGGGTGAGCAGTACTTC.

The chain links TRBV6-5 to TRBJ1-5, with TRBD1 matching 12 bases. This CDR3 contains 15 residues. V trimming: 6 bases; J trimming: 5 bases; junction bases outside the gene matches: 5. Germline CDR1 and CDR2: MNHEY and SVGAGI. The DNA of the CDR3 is TGTGCCAGCAGCGCCGGGACAGGGGGCGATCAGCCCCAGCATTTT. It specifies CASSAGTGGDQPQHF.

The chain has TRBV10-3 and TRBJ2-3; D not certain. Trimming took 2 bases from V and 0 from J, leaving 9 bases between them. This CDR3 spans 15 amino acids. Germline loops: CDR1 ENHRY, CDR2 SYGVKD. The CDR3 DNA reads TGTGCCATCAGTGAGCTTCAGGCTAGCACAGATACGCAGTATTTT. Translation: CAISELQASTDTQYF.

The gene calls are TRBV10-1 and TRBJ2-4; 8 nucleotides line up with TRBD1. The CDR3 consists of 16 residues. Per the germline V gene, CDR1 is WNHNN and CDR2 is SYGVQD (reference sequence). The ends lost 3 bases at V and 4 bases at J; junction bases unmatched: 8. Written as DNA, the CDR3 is TGCGCCAGCAGTGACCGACAGGGGTGGGCTAAAAACATTCAGTACTTC. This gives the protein CASSDRQGWAKNIQYF.

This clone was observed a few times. The CDR3 DNA follows: TGTGCCAGCAGCCGACAGGGGATGGAGGTTGGCGAAAAACTGTTTTTT. This codes for CASSRQGMEVGEKLFF. The V and J genes are TRBV7-9 and TRBJ1-4; 8 positions match TRBD1. The CDR3 runs to 16 residues. Trimming at V came to 5 bases and at J to 8 bases, leaving 13 bases not matched to a gene. The germline V gene encodes CDR1 SEHNR and CDR2 FQNEAQ (reference sequence).

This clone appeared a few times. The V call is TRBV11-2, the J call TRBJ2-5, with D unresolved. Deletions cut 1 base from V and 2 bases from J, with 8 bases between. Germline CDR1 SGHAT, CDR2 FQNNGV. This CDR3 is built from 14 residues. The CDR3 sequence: CASSLASQQETQYF. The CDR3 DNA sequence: TGTGCCAGCAGCTTAGCATCCCAGCAAGAGACCCAGTACTTC.

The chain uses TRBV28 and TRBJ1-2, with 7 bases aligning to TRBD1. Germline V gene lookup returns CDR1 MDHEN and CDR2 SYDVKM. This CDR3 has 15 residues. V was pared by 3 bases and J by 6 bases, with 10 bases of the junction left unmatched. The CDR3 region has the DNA TGTGCCAGCAGTTTCCTAGGGTCAGGGGGACATGGCTACACCTTC. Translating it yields CASSFLGSGGHGYTF.

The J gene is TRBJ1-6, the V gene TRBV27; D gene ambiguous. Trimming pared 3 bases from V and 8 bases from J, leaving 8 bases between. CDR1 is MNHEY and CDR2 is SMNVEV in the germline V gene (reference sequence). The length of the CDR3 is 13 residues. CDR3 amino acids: CASSLKADSPLHF. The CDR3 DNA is TGTGCCAGCAGTTTGAAGGCGGATTCACCCCTCCACTTT.

The CDR3 bases are TGTGCCAGCAGTGAATCCGAGTGGGAGGAAAACTATGGCTACACCTTC. It is translated as CASSESEWEENYGYTF. The rearrangement links TRBV6-1 to TRBJ1-2; D ambiguous. This CDR3 is 16 amino acids long. V dropped 2 bases and J dropped 2 bases, with 15 bases sitting between them. Germline CDR1 MNHNS, CDR2 SASEGT.

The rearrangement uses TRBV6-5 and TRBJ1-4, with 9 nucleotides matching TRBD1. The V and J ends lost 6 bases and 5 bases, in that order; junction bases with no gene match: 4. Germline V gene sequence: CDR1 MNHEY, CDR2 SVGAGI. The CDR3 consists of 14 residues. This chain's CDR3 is CASSPTGGNEKLFF. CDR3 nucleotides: TGTGCCAGCAGCCCGACAGGGGGGAATGAAAAACTGTTTTTT.

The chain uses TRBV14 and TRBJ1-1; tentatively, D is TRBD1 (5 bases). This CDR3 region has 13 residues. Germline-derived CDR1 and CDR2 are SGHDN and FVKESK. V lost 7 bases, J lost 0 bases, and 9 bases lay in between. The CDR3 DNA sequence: TGTGCCAGCACCCGACAGTTGAACACTGAAGCTTTCTTT. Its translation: CASTRQLNTEAFF.

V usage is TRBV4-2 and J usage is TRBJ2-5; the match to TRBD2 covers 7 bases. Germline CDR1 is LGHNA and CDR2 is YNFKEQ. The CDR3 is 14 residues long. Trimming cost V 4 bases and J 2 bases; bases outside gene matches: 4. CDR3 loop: CASSRLAEQETQYF. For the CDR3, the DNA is TGTGCCAGCAGCCGACTAGCAGAACAAGAGACCCAGTACTTC.

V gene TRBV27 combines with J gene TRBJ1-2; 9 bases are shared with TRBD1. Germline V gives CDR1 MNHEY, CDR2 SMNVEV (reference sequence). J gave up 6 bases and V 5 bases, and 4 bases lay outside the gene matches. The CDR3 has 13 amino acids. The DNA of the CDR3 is TGTGCCAGCAGTAAGGACAGGGGTAATGGCTACACCTTC. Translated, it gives CASSKDRGNGYTF.

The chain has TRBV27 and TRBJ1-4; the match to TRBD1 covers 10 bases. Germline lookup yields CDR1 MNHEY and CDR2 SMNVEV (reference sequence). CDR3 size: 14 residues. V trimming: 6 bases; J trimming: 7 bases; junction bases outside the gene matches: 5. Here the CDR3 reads CASRPGTGAEKLFF. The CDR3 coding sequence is TGTGCCAGCAGACCCGGGACAGGGGCTGAAAAACTGTTTTTT. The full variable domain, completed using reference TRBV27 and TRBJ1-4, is EAQVTQNPRYLITVTGKKLTVTCSQNMNHEYMSWYRQDPGLGLRQIYYSMNVEVTDKGDVPEGYKVSRKEKRNFPLILESPSPNQTSLYFCASRPGTGAEKLFFGSGTQLSVL.

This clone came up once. The CDR3 protein is CASRQAGQGLGYTF. The DNA for the CDR3 is TGTGCCAGCAGGCAGGCCGGACAGGGACTTGGCTACACCTTC. The chain uses TRBV6-6 and TRBJ1-2, with TRBD1 matching over 8 bases. Losses at the gene ends were 6 bases for V and 7 bases for J; bases not matched to a gene: 10. The V gene's germline CDR1 is MNHNY and CDR2 SVGAGI (reference sequence). CDR3 length: 14 amino acids.

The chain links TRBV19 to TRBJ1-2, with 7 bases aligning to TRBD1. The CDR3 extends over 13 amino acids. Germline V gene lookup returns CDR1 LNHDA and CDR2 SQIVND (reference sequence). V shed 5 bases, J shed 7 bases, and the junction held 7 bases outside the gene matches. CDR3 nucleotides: TGTGCCAGTAGTTTCGACAGGGTCGGTGGCTACACCTTC. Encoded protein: CASSFDRVGGYTF.

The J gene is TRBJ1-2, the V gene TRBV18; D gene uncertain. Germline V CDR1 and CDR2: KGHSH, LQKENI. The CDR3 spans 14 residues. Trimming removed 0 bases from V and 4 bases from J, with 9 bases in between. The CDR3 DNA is TGTGCCAGCTCACCACCCGGACTGAGCTATGGCTACACCTTC. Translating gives CASSPPGLSYGYTF.

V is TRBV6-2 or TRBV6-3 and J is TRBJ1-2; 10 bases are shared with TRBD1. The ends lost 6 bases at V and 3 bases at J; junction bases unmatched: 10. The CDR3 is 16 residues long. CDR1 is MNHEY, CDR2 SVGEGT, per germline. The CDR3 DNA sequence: TGTGCCAGCAGCCCCGCCGGGACAGGGGCTTACTATGGCTACACCTTC. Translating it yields CASSPAGTGAYYGYTF.

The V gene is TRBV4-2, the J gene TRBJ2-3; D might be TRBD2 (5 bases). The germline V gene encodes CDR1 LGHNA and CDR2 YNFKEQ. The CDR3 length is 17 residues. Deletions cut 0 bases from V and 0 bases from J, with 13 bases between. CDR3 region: CASSQDGPSGSTDTQYF. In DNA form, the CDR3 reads TGTGCCAGCAGCCAAGATGGGCCTTCGGGAAGCACAGATACGCAGTATTTT.

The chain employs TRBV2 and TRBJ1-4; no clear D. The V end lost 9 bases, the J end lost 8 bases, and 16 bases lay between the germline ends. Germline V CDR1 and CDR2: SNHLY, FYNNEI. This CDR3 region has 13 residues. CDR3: CARARRSGEKLFF. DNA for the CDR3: TGTGCCAGGGCACGCCGAAGCGGCGAAAAACTGTTTTTT.

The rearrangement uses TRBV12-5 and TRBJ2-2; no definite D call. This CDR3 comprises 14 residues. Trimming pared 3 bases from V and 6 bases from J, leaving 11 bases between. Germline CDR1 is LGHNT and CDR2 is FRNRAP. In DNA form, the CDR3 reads TGTGCTAGTGGTTTCGTTCCCTACCCCGGGGAGCTGTTTTTT. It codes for CASGFVPYPGELFF.

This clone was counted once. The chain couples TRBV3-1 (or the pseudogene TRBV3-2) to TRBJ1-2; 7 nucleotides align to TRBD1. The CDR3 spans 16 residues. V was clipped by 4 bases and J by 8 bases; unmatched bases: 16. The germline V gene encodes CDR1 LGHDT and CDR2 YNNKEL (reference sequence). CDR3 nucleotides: TGTGCCAGCAGCCGCCGTACAGGGGTCGGATTCAGCGGCTACACCTTC. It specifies CASSRRTGVGFSGYTF.

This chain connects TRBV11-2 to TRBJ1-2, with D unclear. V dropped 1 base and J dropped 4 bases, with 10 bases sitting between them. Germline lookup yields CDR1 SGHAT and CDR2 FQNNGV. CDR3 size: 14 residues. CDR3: CASSLGGGTYGYTF. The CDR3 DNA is TGTGCCAGCAGCTTAGGGGGAGGTACCTATGGCTACACCTTC.

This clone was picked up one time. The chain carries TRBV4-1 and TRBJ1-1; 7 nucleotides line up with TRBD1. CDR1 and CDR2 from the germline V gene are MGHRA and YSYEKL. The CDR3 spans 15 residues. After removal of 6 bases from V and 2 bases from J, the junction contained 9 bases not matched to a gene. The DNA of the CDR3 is TGCGCCAGCAGACGTACCGGGACAGTTAACACTGAAGCTTTCTTT. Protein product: CASRRTGTVNTEAFF.

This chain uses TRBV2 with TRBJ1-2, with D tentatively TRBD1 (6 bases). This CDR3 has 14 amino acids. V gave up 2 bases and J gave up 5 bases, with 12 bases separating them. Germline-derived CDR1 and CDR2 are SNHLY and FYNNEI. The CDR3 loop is CASSESRTAYGYTF. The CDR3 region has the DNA TGTGCCAGCAGTGAAAGCCGGACAGCTTATGGCTACACCTTC.

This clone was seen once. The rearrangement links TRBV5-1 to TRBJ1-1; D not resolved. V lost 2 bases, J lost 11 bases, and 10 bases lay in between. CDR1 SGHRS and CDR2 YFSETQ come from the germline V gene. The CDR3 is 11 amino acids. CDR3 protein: CASSFREEAFF. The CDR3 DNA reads TGCGCCAGCAGCTTCCGGGAGGAGGCTTTCTTT.

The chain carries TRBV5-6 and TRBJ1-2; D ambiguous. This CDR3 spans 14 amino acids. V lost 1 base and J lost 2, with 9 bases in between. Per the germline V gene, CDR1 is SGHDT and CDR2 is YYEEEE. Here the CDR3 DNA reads TGTGCCAGCAGCTTGAACAACAGAAACTATGGCTACACCTTC. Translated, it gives CASSLNNRNYGYTF.

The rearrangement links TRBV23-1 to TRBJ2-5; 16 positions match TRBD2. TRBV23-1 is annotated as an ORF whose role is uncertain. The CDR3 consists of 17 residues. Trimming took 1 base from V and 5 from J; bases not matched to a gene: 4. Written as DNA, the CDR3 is TGCGCCAGCAGTCAATTGGGACTAGCGGGGGGGAGGGAGACCCAGTACTTC. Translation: CASSQLGLAGGRETQYF.

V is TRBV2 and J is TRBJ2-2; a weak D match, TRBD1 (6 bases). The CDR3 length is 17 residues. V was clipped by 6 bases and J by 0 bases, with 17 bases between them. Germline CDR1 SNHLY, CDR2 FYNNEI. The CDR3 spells CASSQDTGLANTGELFF. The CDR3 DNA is TGTGCCAGCAGCCAGGACACAGGGTTAGCGAACACCGGGGAGCTGTTTTTT.